Shown below are 26 T cell receptor beta chains from a single sample sequenced in a study of blood T cell repertoires in COVID-19. TCRdb's table, derived via immunoSEQ multiplex PCR, lists solely in-frame clones and lacks some. The sample lists just over 75,000 clones, approximately 88% occurring once. The sample was peripheral blood. The receptor source for this set is a woman older than 75 with active or convalescent COVID-19.

V gene TRBV19 combines with J gene TRBJ2-1, with D perhaps TRBD2 (6 bases). From germline, CDR1 is LNHDA and CDR2 SQIVND (reference sequence). The CDR3 length is 14 residues. V was cut by 9 bases and J by 1 base, with 13 bases left in between. The CDR3 spells CASLRSGSYNEQFF. DNA of the CDR3: TGTGCCAGCTTGCGGAGCGGGTCCTACAATGAGCAGTTCTTC. The full variable domain, in which reference TRBV19 and TRBJ2-1 provide the parts outside the CDR3, is DGGITQSPKYLFRKEGQNVTLSCEQNLNHDAMYWYRQDPGQGLRLIYYSQIVNDFQKGDIAEGYSVSREKKESFPLTVTSAQKNPTAFYLCASLRSGSYNEQFFGPGTRLTVL.

V usage is TRBV5-6 and J usage is TRBJ1-5; 7 nucleotides align to TRBD1. Per the germline V gene, CDR1 is SGHDT and CDR2 is YYEEEE. Germline trimming cut 0 bases from V and 1 base from J; bases unmatched to any gene: 4. CDR3 size: 16 residues. The CDR3 region has the DNA TGTGCCAGCAGCTTGGGCAGGGGGTCGAGCAATCAGCCCCAGCATTTT. Its protein is CASSLGRGSSNQPQHF.

This chain joins TRBV6-1 and TRBJ1-5, with 11 bases that match TRBD1. The CDR3 has 16 residues. Germline V gene sequence: CDR1 MNHNS, CDR2 SASEGT. The J segment lost 2 bases and the V segment lost 4 bases, leaving 4 bases of the junction unmatched. CDR3 residues: CASSGTGGKGNQPQHF. The CDR3 nucleotides are TGTGCCAGCAGTGGGACAGGGGGCAAGGGCAATCAGCCCCAGCATTTT.

The chain employs TRBV6-6 and TRBJ1-2; D unclear. Trimming cost V 0 bases and J 7 bases, with 9 bases left between them. CDR1 is MNHNY, CDR2 SVGAGI, per germline (reference sequence). This CDR3 spans 13 amino acids. CDR3 loop: CASSYSAGAGYTF. Here the CDR3 DNA reads TGTGCCAGCAGTTACTCGGCCGGAGCTGGCTACACCTTC.

The V call is TRBV2, the J call TRBJ1-1, with 7 bases lining up with TRBD1. Germline CDR1 and CDR2: SNHLY and FYNNEI. Trimming cost V 8 bases and J 1 base; bases outside gene matches: 10. This CDR3 region has 15 residues. The CDR3 is CASSEGGGANTEAFF. The CDR3 DNA is TGTGCCAGCTCGGAAGGAGGGGGCGCGAACACTGAAGCTTTCTTT.

The rearrangement joins TRBV11-2 to TRBJ1-2, with 7 bases that match TRBD1. The CDR3 runs 17 residues. CDR1 SGHAT and CDR2 FQNNGV come from the germline V gene. The J segment lost 3 bases and the V segment lost 0 bases, leaving 10 bases of the junction unmatched. This chain's CDR3 is CASSLEVRTGGHYGYTF. CDR3 DNA: TGTGCCAGCAGCTTAGAGGTTCGGACAGGAGGCCACTATGGCTACACCTTC.

The V call is TRBV10-3, the J call TRBJ2-7; 11 bases match TRBD1. The V segment lost 10 bases and the J segment 4 bases; nucleotides outside the gene matches: 6. The CDR3 consists of 13 residues. CDR1 and CDR2 from the germline V gene are ENHRY and SYGVKD. CDR3 loop: CATTGTGGYEQYF. CDR3 sequence (DNA): TGTGCCACCACCGGGACAGGGGGGTACGAGCAGTACTTC.

The J gene is TRBJ2-1, the V gene TRBV7-3, with a weak D call TRBD2 (5 bases). This CDR3 contains 15 residues. Germline CDR1 and CDR2: SGHTA and FQGTGA. Trimming took off 4 bases at V and 6 bases at J, with 16 bases between the two ends. The DNA for the CDR3 is TGTGCCAGCAGCTCCCCGGGCGGGCGGGCCAATGAGCAGTTCTTC. Residues: CASSSPGGRANEQFF.

The chain couples TRBV30 to TRBJ2-7; D is undetermined. V was shortened by 5 bases and J by 2 bases, with 10 bases between the two germline ends. Germline-derived CDR1 and CDR2 are GTSNPN and SVGIG (reference sequence). This CDR3 has 12 residues. CDR3 in DNA: TGTGCCTGGGCGGAGTCGACCTACGAGCAGTACTTC. It translates to CAWAESTYEQYF. Using reference TRBV30 and TRBJ2-7 for the parts outside the CDR3, the full variable domain is SQTIHQWPATLVQPVGSPLSLECTVEGTSNPNLYWYRQAAGRGLQLLFYSVGIGQISSEVPQNLSASRPQDRQFILSSKKLLLSDSGFYLCAWAESTYEQYFGPGTRLTVT.

J is TRBJ1-1 and V is TRBV28, with 12 nucleotides matching TRBD1. V was clipped by 5 bases and J by 3 bases; unmatched bases: 10. The CDR3 consists of 17 residues. Germline V CDR1 and CDR2: MDHEN, SYDVKM. The CDR3 bases are TGTGCCAGCAGTCGGGACAGGGGGCGCCGGTTGGACACTGAAGCTTTCTTT. Protein sequence: CASSRDRGRRLDTEAFF. The whole variable domain, filled in from reference TRBV28 and TRBJ1-1, reads DVKVTQSSRYLVKRTGEKVFLECVQDMDHENMFWYRQDPGLGLRLIYFSYDVKMKEKGDIPEGYSVSREKKERFSLILESASTNQTSMYLCASSRDRGRRLDTEAFFGQGTRLTVV.

The rearrangement uses TRBV7-8 and TRBJ2-1; 9 positions agree with TRBD2. Trimming cost V 1 base and J 8 bases; bases outside gene matches: 6. Germline V gives CDR1 SGHVS, CDR2 FQNEAQ. The CDR3 is made up of 15 amino acids. The CDR3 reads CASSLVAGGSYEQFF. CDR3 DNA sequence: TGTGCCAGCAGCTTAGTTGCGGGAGGGTCCTATGAGCAGTTCTTC.

V and J are TRBV24-1 and TRBJ2-7; 7 bases match TRBD1. Germline CDR1 is KGHDR and CDR2 is SFDVKD. This CDR3 comprises 15 residues. V lost 3 bases and J lost 0; bases outside the gene matches: 4. Here the CDR3 reads CATSDPTGDSYEQYF. The CDR3 DNA is TGTGCCACCAGTGATCCCACAGGGGACTCCTACGAGCAGTACTTC.

The chain is built from TRBV7-2 and TRBJ2-4, with 8 bases matching TRBD2. Germline V gives CDR1 SGHTA, CDR2 FQGNSA. V was pared by 5 bases and J by 7 bases, with 7 bases of the junction left unmatched. There are 14 residues in the CDR3. The CDR3 here is CASSPERGRNIQYF. In DNA form, the CDR3 reads TGTGCCAGCAGCCCAGAGCGGGGGAGGAACATTCAGTACTTC.

V gene TRBV28 combines with J gene TRBJ2-3; TRBD1 matches at 10 bases. V dropped 6 bases and J dropped 2; count of bases not matched to a gene: 5. Germline values: CDR1 MDHEN, CDR2 SYDVKM. The CDR3 is made up of 15 amino acids. The CDR3 protein is CASRWDRGTTDTQYF. The CDR3 bases are TGTGCCAGCAGATGGGACAGGGGAACCACAGATACGCAGTATTTT.

This rearrangement joins TRBV5-1 to TRBJ1-2; D is perhaps TRBD1 (5 bases). CDR1 SGHRS and CDR2 YFSETQ come from the germline V gene. Trimming took 4 bases from V and 7 from J, leaving 8 bases between them. This CDR3 spans 11 amino acids. The DNA of the CDR3 is TGCGCCAGCAGCAACGACAGTGGCTACACCTTC. Its translation is CASSNDSGYTF.

The chain has TRBV7-2 and TRBJ2-2, with D hard to call. The CDR3 is made up of 14 amino acids. Germline loops: CDR1 SGHTA, CDR2 FQGNSA. V gave up 0 bases and J gave up 9 bases, with 11 bases separating them. The CDR3 DNA reads as TGTGCCAGCAGCTTAGCGATGTGGAGCCGGGAGCTGTTTTTT. Amino acid sequence: CASSLAMWSRELFF.

The rearrangement joins TRBV3-1 (or the pseudogene TRBV3-2) to TRBJ2-3; the match to TRBD2 covers 8 bases. This CDR3 has 17 amino acids. Germline V gives CDR1 LGHDT, CDR2 YNNKEL (reference sequence). Losses at the gene ends were 5 bases for V and 0 bases for J; bases not matched to a gene: 10. In DNA form, the CDR3 reads TGTGCCAGCAGCGGGGGGGTAGCGGGAATTAGCACAGATACGCAGTATTTT. Translated, it gives CASSGGVAGISTDTQYF.

V and J are TRBV6-5 and TRBJ1-2; D ambiguous. The germline CDR1 and CDR2 sequences are MNHEY and SVGAGI. The CDR3 loop spans 13 amino acids. V was clipped by 7 bases and J by 3 bases, with 12 bases between them. CDR3 region: CASTRGRDYGYTF. CDR3 sequence (DNA): TGTGCCAGCACCCGGGGAAGGGACTATGGCTACACCTTC.

V and J are TRBV7-2 and TRBJ1-5; 7 bases map to TRBD1. Germline V gene data show CDR1 as SGHTA and CDR2 as FQGNSA. Trimming took 1 base from V and 6 from J; bases not matched to a gene: 3. This CDR3 is 14 amino acids long. The CDR3 DNA is TGTGCCAGCAGCTTAGACAGGGGACCTCAGCCCCAGCATTTT. Translating gives CASSLDRGPQPQHF.

As to this clone: The conserved final phenylalanine or tryptophan is absent from the CDR3, which likely points to a read error. The rearrangement links TRBV10-1 to TRBJ1-2; D not resolved. V shed 3 bases and J shed 3 bases, with 8 bases lying between them. The CDR3 has 13 amino acids. The V gene's germline CDR1 is WNHNN and CDR2 SYGVQD (reference sequence). The CDR3 loop reads CASSDRRDYGYTV. The CDR3 coding sequence is TGCGCCAGCAGTGATCGGAGGGACTATGGCTACACCGTC.

The CDR3 DNA sequence: TGTGCCAGTAGTACAATCTCCTCAGGCCTGGGCTATGGCTACACCTTC. Its translation is CASSTISSGLGYGYTF. This chain connects TRBV19 to TRBJ1-2; D unresolved. Germline CDR1 is LNHDA and CDR2 is SQIVND (reference sequence). Trimming stripped 4 bases from V and 4 bases from J, with 19 bases between. This CDR3 has 16 amino acids.

The chain is built from TRBV7-2 and TRBJ1-3; TRBD1 might be the D (6 bases). V was shortened by 5 bases and J by 2 bases, with 10 bases between the two germline ends. From germline, CDR1 is SGHTA and CDR2 FQGNSA. This CDR3 is 14 amino acids long. This CDR3 is CASSPGGTGNTIYF. DNA of the CDR3: TGTGCCAGCAGCCCGGGGGGCACTGGAAACACCATATATTTT.

J is TRBJ1-1 and V is TRBV5-1; maybe TRBD1 (5 bases). Trimming removed 7 bases from V and 4 bases from J, with 17 bases in between. CDR3 length: 14 amino acids. The germline gives CDR1 SGHRS, CDR2 YFSETQ. The DNA of the CDR3 is TGCGCCAGCGGCTGGGGGGGAGGAGGCACTGAAGCTTTCTTT. It specifies CASGWGGGGTEAFF. Together with reference TRBV5-1 and TRBJ1-1, the CDR3 gives the full variable domain: KAGVTQTPRYLIKTRGQQVTLSCSPISGHRSVSWYQQTPGQGLQFLFEYFSETQRNKGNFPGRFSGRQFSNSRSEMNVSTLELGDSALYLCASGWGGGGTEAFFGQGTRLTVV.

The V call is TRBV7-6, the J call TRBJ2-1; 7 bases map to TRBD2. Germline V lookup: CDR1 SGHVS, CDR2 FNYEAQ. Unmatched junction bases numbered 6, after V lost 1 base and J lost 0 bases. The CDR3 runs to 17 residues. The CDR3 nucleotides are TGTGCCAGCAGCTTAGGGGGGGGACTCCACTCCTACAATGAGCAGTTCTTC. Amino acid sequence: CASSLGGGLHSYNEQFF. Using reference TRBV7-6 and TRBJ2-1 for the parts outside the CDR3, the full variable domain is GAGVSQSPRYKVTKRGQDVALRCDPISGHVSLYWYRQALGQGPEFLTYFNYEAQQDKSGLPNDRFSAERPEGSISTLTIQRTEQRDSAMYRCASSLGGGLHSYNEQFFGPGTRLTVL.

The chain joins TRBV20-1 to TRBJ2-7; no clear D gene. The CDR3 extends over 11 amino acids. V shed 5 bases and J shed 0 bases, with 5 bases lying between them. Germline lookup yields CDR1 DFQATT and CDR2 SNEGSKA (reference sequence). CDR3 sequence: CSAFSSYEQYF. DNA for the CDR3: TGCAGTGCTTTCAGCTCCTACGAGCAGTACTTC.

The chain uses TRBV28 and TRBJ1-4; 10 nucleotides match TRBD1. CDR1 and CDR2 (germline): MDHEN, SYDVKM. Trimming removed 6 bases from V and 6 bases from J; junction bases left unmatched: 4. The CDR3 loop spans 14 amino acids. CDR3 loop: CASRPGQGYEKLFF. The CDR3, as DNA: TGTGCCAGCAGACCGGGACAGGGGTATGAAAAACTGTTTTTT.